The 23 T cell receptor beta chains listed next were all sequenced from one sample in a study of T cells in women clearing cervical HPV infection. Produced via immunoSEQ multiplex PCR; TCRdb's table is partial and in-frame only. In all, the sample yields roughly 24,000 clones. Sequences were obtained from blood buffy coat. The receptors here all came from a woman aged 18-70 years with a cervical HPV16 infection that either progressed to CIN3+ or cleared (not recorded which).

Turning to this clone: The read finishes 3 residues shy of the CDR3 end, and the germline J gene is used to complete it. This rearrangement joins TRBV7-9 to TRBJ1-2; D remains ambiguous. There are 15 residues in the CDR3. Germline assignment: CDR1 SEHNR and CDR2 FQNEAQ (reference sequence). This chain's CDR3 is CASSLSGLTYNDYTF. Incomplete CDR3 DNA: TGTGCCAGCAGCTTAAGTGGACTAACCTACAATGAC.

With respect to this clone: The read terminates 3 residues before the CDR3 end, so the remaining end is supplied by the germline J gene. The V call is TRBV9, the J call TRBJ2-1; 8 positions match TRBD1. The germline V gene encodes CDR1 SGDLS and CDR2 YYNGEE. The CDR3 loop spans 15 amino acids. The V gene end was trimmed by 4 bases and the J gene end by 4 bases; junction bases not matched to a gene: 7. The CDR3 here is CASSTTGQAYNEQFF. Partial CDR3 DNA: TGTGCCAGCAGCACTACGGGACAGGCTTACAATGAG.

Regarding this clone: The read terminates 3 residues before the CDR3 end, so the remaining end is supplied by the germline J gene. V is TRBV18 and J is TRBJ2-6, with 11 bases aligning to TRBD1. CDR1 and CDR2 (germline): KGHSH, LQKENI. This CDR3 comprises 17 residues. The V and J ends lost 3 bases and 3 bases, in that order; junction bases with no gene match: 4. The sequenced CDR3 bases are TGTGCCAGCTCACCGGACAGGGGGCGGCGTGGGGCCAACGTC. Its protein is CASSPDRGRRGANV. The full CDR3 protein is CASSPDRGRRGANVLTF.

As for this clone: The read comes to an end 3 residues before the CDR3 does, leaving the germline J gene to fill in the end. This chain joins TRBV7-6 and TRBJ2-5; 10 bases are a match to TRBD1. The CDR3 has 15 residues. Germline CDR1 SGHVS, CDR2 FNYEAQ. J gave up 2 bases and V 5 bases, and 5 bases lay outside the gene matches. CDR3 bases read: TGTGCCAGCAGCCTACTGGGACAGGGGCAAGAGACC. Translated, it gives CASSLLGQGQET. The whole CDR3 reads CASSLLGQGQETQYF.

Turning to this clone: The read stops 3 residues short of the end of the CDR3; the missing end is completed from the germline J gene. The chain employs TRBV11-1 and TRBJ2-3, with TRBD2 matching over 12 bases. The germline gives CDR1 SGHAT, CDR2 FQDESV (reference sequence). The CDR3 covers 14 residues. Trimming took 11 bases from V and 4 from J; bases not matched to a gene: 7. The covered CDR3 bases are TGTGCCGGTCGACTAGCGGGAGTTTCAGATACG. Amino acids: CAGRLAGVSDT. The entire CDR3 sequence reads CAGRLAGVSDTQYF.

As for this clone: The missing CDR3 end, 3 residues past where the read stops, is filled in from the germline J gene. The rearrangement uses TRBV19 and TRBJ1-2, with 9 bases matching TRBD1. V lost 6 bases and J lost 6; bases outside the gene matches: 8. CDR3 length: 14 residues. Germline assignment: CDR1 LNHDA and CDR2 SQIVND (reference sequence). Here the CDR3 reads CASRTTGGADGYTF. The sequenced CDR3 bases are TGTGCCAGTAGAACTACAGGGGGCGCCGATGGC.

Remarks on this clone: The read finishes 3 residues shy of the CDR3 end, and the germline J gene is used to complete it. The same CDR3 arises from other DNA sequences in this sample as well. The chain uses TRBV7-6 and TRBJ1-3; 7 nucleotides align to TRBD1. The CDR3 length is 15 residues. Per germline, CDR1 SGHVS and CDR2 FNYEAQ. V shed 5 bases, J shed 6 bases, and the junction held 10 bases outside the gene matches. This chain's CDR3 is CASSAHRGPENTIYF. The CDR3 DNA, read in part, is TGTGCCAGCAGCGCCCACAGGGGTCCAGAAAACACC.

Incomplete CDR3 DNA: TGCAGCTCGGGACAGGGAGCATCTGGGGGC. Residues: CSSGQGASGG. From start to end, the CDR3 is CSSGQGASGGYTF. This sequence joins TRBV29-1 and TRBJ1-2; 9 positions match TRBD1. The DNA ends 3 residues before the CDR3 does, and the rest of the CDR3 is filled in from the germline J gene. Germline V gene data show CDR1 as SQVTM and CDR2 as ANQGSEA. The CDR3 covers 13 residues. The full variable domain, in which reference TRBV29-1 and TRBJ1-2 provide the parts outside the CDR3, is SAVISQKPSRDICQRGTSLTIQCQVDSQVTMMFWYRQQPGQSLTLIATANQGSEATYESGFVIDKFPISRPNLTFSTLTVSNMSPEDSSIYLCSSGQGASGGYTFGSGTRLTVV.

Turning to this clone: The read terminates 3 residues before the CDR3 end, so the remaining end is supplied by the germline J gene. This sequence joins TRBV7-6 and TRBJ1-2; 7 bases fit TRBD1. Trimming cost V 1 base and J 7 bases; bases outside gene matches: 6. The germline V gene encodes CDR1 SGHVS and CDR2 FNYEAQ. The CDR3 loop spans 14 amino acids. The CDR3 DNA, read in part, is TGTGCCAGCAGCTTAGAGGACAGGTTGGGTGGC. Translation gives CASSLEDRLGG. The complete CDR3 reads CASSLEDRLGGYTF.

With regard to this clone: Sequence at one end of the junction differs from germline and may be a read error. The observed sequence ends 3 residues before the CDR3 terminus, with the missing tail filled in from the germline J gene. The chain has TRBV7-7 and TRBJ2-3, with D possibly matching TRBD2 (7 bases). Germline lookup yields CDR1 SSHAT and CDR2 FNYEAQ (reference sequence). There are 14 residues in the CDR3. The CDR3 bases that were read are TGTGCTAGCAGCTTAGGAGGGGGGGCAGATACG. Its protein product is CASSLGGGADT. The entire CDR3 is CASSLGGGADTQYF.

A word on this clone: The missing CDR3 end, 3 residues past where the read stops, is filled in from the germline J gene. The V call is TRBV20-1, the J call TRBJ1-2, with D possibly being TRBD1 (5 bases). Germline V lookup: CDR1 DFQATT, CDR2 SNEGSKA (reference sequence). CDR3 length: 13 residues. CDR3 DNA, as far as it was read: TGCAGTGCTGCAAATGCAGGGCAGTCCGGC. This codes for CSAANAGQSG. The entire CDR3 sequence reads CSAANAGQSGYTF.

On this clone itself: The sequence runs out 3 residues before the end of the CDR3; the remainder is reconstructed from the germline J gene. The V and J genes are TRBV14 and TRBJ1-1; D call uncertain. Germline V gives CDR1 SGHDN, CDR2 FVKESK. CDR3 length: 19 residues. V lost 1 base and J 0 bases, leaving 21 bases between the germline ends. CDR3: CASSQVRARRKRMNTEAFF. Partial CDR3 DNA: TGTGCCAGCAGCCAAGTTAGGGCCAGGAGGAAACGAATGAACACTGAA. The variable domain in full, with the rest retrieved from reference TRBV14 and TRBJ1-1, is EAGVTQFPSHSVIEKGQTVTLRCDPISGHDNLYWYRRVMGKEIKFLLHFVKESKQDESGMPNNRFLAERTGGTYSTLKVQPAELEDSGVYFCASSQVRARRKRMNTEAFFGQGTRLTVV.

With regard to this clone: Sequencing ends 3 residues short of the CDR3 end; the germline J gene provides the rest. The chain uses TRBV7-9 and TRBJ1-1; TRBD1 agrees at 9 bases. Germline values: CDR1 SEHNR, CDR2 FQNEAQ (reference sequence). V shed 1 base and J 4 bases; nucleotides not matched to a gene: 1. This CDR3 is built from 14 residues. The CDR3 loop is CASSLVTGGTEAFF. The CDR3 bases that were read are TGTGCCAGCAGCTTAGTGACAGGGGGCACTGAA.

Concerning this clone: The DNA ends 3 residues before the CDR3 does, and the rest of the CDR3 is filled in from the germline J gene. This chain joins TRBV7-9 and TRBJ1-1, with 7 positions matching TRBD1. CDR1 and CDR2 from the germline V gene are SEHNR and FQNEAQ (reference sequence). The ends lost 5 bases at V and 6 bases at J; junction bases unmatched: 6. The CDR3 covers 13 residues. The sequenced CDR3 bases are TGTGCCAGCAGCCGGGACAGCGCGTCTGAA. Its translation: CASSRDSASE. The entire CDR3 reads CASSRDSASEAFF.

As regards this clone: The read ends 3 residues early relative to the CDR3; the germline J gene fills the gap. This CDR3 is also generated by other DNA sequences in the sample. The chain links TRBV7-9 to TRBJ2-2; D is ambiguous. Germline CDR1 SEHNR, CDR2 FQNEAQ (reference sequence). V was clipped by 1 base and J by 0 bases, with 3 bases between them. The CDR3 has 14 amino acids. Here the CDR3 reads CASSLGANTGELFF. CDR3 DNA, as far as it was read: TGTGCCAGCAGCTTAGGCGCGAACACCGGGGAG.

About this clone itself: Sequencing ends 3 residues short of the CDR3 end; the germline J gene provides the rest. The chain employs TRBV7-3 and TRBJ1-2; D may be TRBD1 (6 bases). CDR3 length equals 13 residues. Germline V gene lookup returns CDR1 SGHTA and CDR2 FQGTGA. Partial CDR3 DNA: TGTGCCAGCAGCTTAATGAGGGGGTTGGGC. This gives the protein CASSLMRGLG. The entire CDR3 protein reads CASSLMRGLGYTF.

About this clone itself: Read sequence stops 3 residues before the CDR3 end, and the germline J gene provides the missing end. This chain links TRBV5-6 with TRBJ1-1, with 7 bases that match TRBD1. Germline V gene data show CDR1 as SGHDT and CDR2 as YYEEEE. The CDR3 covers 12 residues. CDR3 bases read: TGTGCCAGCAGCTTAATGACAGGGAGG. This encodes CASSLMTGR. The entire CDR3 reads CASSLMTGRAFF.

Concerning this clone: The read stops 3 residues short of the end of the CDR3; the missing end is completed from the germline J gene. The J gene is TRBJ2-5, the V gene TRBV4-2, with D unresolved. The germline V gene encodes CDR1 LGHNA and CDR2 YNFKEQ. The V gene lost 0 bases and the J gene lost 4 bases, with 9 bases spanning the gap. This CDR3 contains 14 residues. CDR3 loop: CASSQDARVETQYF. The CDR3 DNA, read in part, is TGTGCCAGCAGCCAAGACGCCCGCGTAGAGACC.

To note about this clone: The read stops 3 residues short of the end of the CDR3; the missing end is completed from the germline J gene. Other DNA sequences within the sample encode an identical CDR3. The chain is built from TRBV7-1 and TRBJ2-5; 14 bases fit TRBD2. TRBV7-1 has ORF status, its function being uncertain. V lost 3 bases to trimming and J lost 0 bases; unmatched junction nucleotides: 15. The CDR3 length is 21 residues. The CDR3 bases that were read are TGTGCCAGCAGCTCTCGACTAGCGGGGGGGACGGGTTACGGGTACCAAGAGACC. Residues: CASSSRLAGGTGYGYQET. In full, the CDR3 reads CASSSRLAGGTGYGYQETQYF.

For this clone: The CDR3 end falls 3 residues outside the read, so it is completed with the germline J gene. The chain uses TRBV10-3 and TRBJ2-1; D may be TRBD2 (6 bases). The CDR3 covers 17 residues. The V gene's germline CDR1 is ENHRY and CDR2 SYGVKD. The V end lost 0 bases, the J end lost 0 bases, and 12 bases lay between the germline ends. The CDR3 loop is CAISESMAGTSYNEQFF. Incomplete CDR3 DNA: TGTGCCATCAGTGAGTCGATGGCGGGGACCTCCTACAATGAG.

Details on this clone: The read comes to an end 3 residues before the CDR3 does, leaving the germline J gene to fill in the end. The rearrangement joins TRBV5-4 to TRBJ1-2; the D is unclear. Trimming shortened V by 2 bases and J by 2 bases, and 10 bases separated the two germline ends. This CDR3 comprises 14 residues. The germline V gene encodes CDR1 SGHNT and CDR2 YYREEE (reference sequence). The sequenced part of the CDR3 DNA is TGTGCCAGCAGCTTAGAGAGGGTCAACTATGGC. It yields the protein CASSLERVNYG. In full, the CDR3 reads CASSLERVNYGYTF.

Here the CDR3 reads CASSPGISNGLDEKLFF. The part of the CDR3 DNA that was read is TGTGCCAGCAGCCCCGGAATTTCGAATGGCCTAGATGAAAAA. The V call is TRBV7-3, the J call TRBJ1-4; D remains ambiguous. The read ends 3 residues early relative to the CDR3; the germline J gene fills the gap. Germline-derived CDR1 and CDR2 are SGHTA and FQGTGA. V was cut by 5 bases and J by 6 bases, with 22 bases left in between. The CDR3 covers 17 residues.

As regards this clone: The CDR3 end is not reached by the read, which stops 3 residues before it; the germline J gene fills it in. The rearrangement links TRBV20-1 to TRBJ2-3; 8 nucleotides align to TRBD2. Germline assignment: CDR1 DFQATT and CDR2 SNEGSKA (reference sequence). V was clipped by 4 bases and J by 1 base; unmatched bases: 4. The CDR3 has 14 residues. The CDR3 loop is CSAITSGGTDTQYF. Partial CDR3 DNA: TGCAGTGCTATAACTAGCGGAGGCACAGATACG.